These 4 T cell receptor beta chains came from one sample sequenced in a study of regulatory T cells in long-lasting Graves disease. Arm-PCR of CDR3 regions and iRepertoire HTBI primers were used to build TCR beta libraries. Each CDR3 protein gets one entry after TCRdb re-called the multiplex PCR reads with MiXCR. Found here are 350,000 to 500,000 distinct CDR3 sequences, roughly a fifth of them singletons; the top ten hold roughly an eighth. The time point here: persistent/refractory GD, antithyroid drugs over 5 years with positive TRAb. There was RNA extracted from PBMCs, and the TCR library was made from it. The sequencing here drew on peripheral blood mononuclear cells (PBMCs), taken when the disease was refractory, from a patient treated with antithyroid drugs. These receptors were collected from a female donor with Graves disease.

This clonotype was seen once. The chain joins TRBV9 to TRBJ2-1; 9 positions agree with TRBD2. The CDR3 has 15 residues. V was pared by 2 bases and J by 3 bases, with 3 bases of the junction left unmatched. Germline CDR1 SGDLS, CDR2 YYNGEE. The chain's CDR3 is CASSVPAGGYNEQFF. The CDR3, as DNA: TGTGCCAGCAGCGTCCCAGCGGGAGGCTACAATGAGCAGTTCTTC.

The chain joins TRBV20-1 to TRBJ2-7; 7 positions match TRBD2. The CDR3 consists of 13 residues. In germline, CDR1 is DFQATT, CDR2 SNEGSKA (reference sequence). J gave up 1 base and V 5 bases, and 5 bases lay outside the gene matches. CDR3 DNA sequence: TGCAGTGCTGAGAGCGGGAAATCCTACGAGCAGTACTTC. Translated: CSAESGKSYEQYF.

This clonotype was counted many times. The chain uses TRBV28 and TRBJ2-7; possible D gene TRBD2, 5 bases. Germline V gene lookup returns CDR1 MDHEN and CDR2 SYDVKM. V was clipped by 8 bases and J by 4 bases, with 27 bases between them. This CDR3 is 17 amino acids long. This CDR3 is CASDSSQRGRRGYEQYF. Written as DNA, the CDR3 is TGTGCCAGCGACTCCTCCCAACGGGGTCGGAGAGGGTACGAGCAGTACTTC.

The table lists this clonotype with a few counts. The J gene is TRBJ2-5, the V gene TRBV6-1; perhaps D is TRBD1 or TRBD2 (5 bases each). The length of the CDR3 is 14 residues. Trimming pared 6 bases from V and 4 bases from J, leaving 15 bases between. Per the germline V gene, CDR1 is MNHNS and CDR2 is SASEGT. CDR3 coding DNA: TGTGCCAGCAGGCCTCCGGGACGCGGAGAGACCCAGTACTTC. Translated: CASRPPGRGETQYF.